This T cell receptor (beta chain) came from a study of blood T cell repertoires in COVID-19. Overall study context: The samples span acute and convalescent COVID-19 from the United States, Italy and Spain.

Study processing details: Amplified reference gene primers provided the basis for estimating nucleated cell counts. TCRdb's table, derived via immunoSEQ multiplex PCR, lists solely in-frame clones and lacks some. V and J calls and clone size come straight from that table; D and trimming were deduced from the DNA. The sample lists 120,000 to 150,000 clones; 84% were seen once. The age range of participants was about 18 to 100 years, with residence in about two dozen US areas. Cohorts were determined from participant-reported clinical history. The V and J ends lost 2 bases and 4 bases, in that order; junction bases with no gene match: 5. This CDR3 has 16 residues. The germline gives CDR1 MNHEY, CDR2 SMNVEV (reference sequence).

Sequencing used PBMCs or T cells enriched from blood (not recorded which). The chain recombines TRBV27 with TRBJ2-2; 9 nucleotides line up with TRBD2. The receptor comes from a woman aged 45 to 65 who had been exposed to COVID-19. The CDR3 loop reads CASSLVSGSVTGELFF. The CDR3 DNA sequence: TGTGCCAGCAGTTTAGTTAGCGGGAGTGTCACCGGGGAGCTGTTTTTT.